The 21 T cell receptor beta chains below come from one sample, sequenced in a study of blood T cell repertoires in COVID-19. TCRdb's copy holds only in-frame clones and misses some; the assay was immunoSEQ multiplex PCR. The sample lists about 270,000 clones, 75% to 90% occurring once. The material sequenced was PBMCs or T cells enriched from blood (not recorded which). These TCRs come from a woman younger than 35 who had recovered from COVID-19.

V usage is TRBV18 and J usage is TRBJ2-1; 8 bases map to TRBD2. The ends lost 7 bases at V and 8 bases at J; junction bases unmatched: 10. CDR1 is KGHSH, CDR2 LQKENI, per germline. This CDR3 region has 14 residues. CDR3 protein: CASYRGGNGDEQFF. CDR3 in DNA: TGTGCCAGCTATCGGGGGGGGAATGGCGATGAGCAGTTCTTC.

The J gene is TRBJ2-7, the V gene TRBV7-2, with 7 positions matching TRBD1. Germline V gene lookup returns CDR1 SGHTA and CDR2 FQGNSA. Trimming took 2 bases from V and 3 from J; bases not matched to a gene: 10. The CDR3 consists of 16 residues. The chain's CDR3 is CASSLFVQGRNYEQYF. CDR3 in DNA: TGTGCCAGCAGCTTATTTGTACAGGGGAGAAACTACGAGCAGTACTTC.

The V gene is TRBV7-8, the J gene TRBJ1-1; 7 nucleotides agree with TRBD1. The CDR3 extends over 15 amino acids. V gave up 1 base and J gave up 1 base; unmatched junction bases: 3. In germline, CDR1 is SGHVS, CDR2 FQNEAQ. The CDR3 protein is CASSLDAGGNTEAFF. CDR3 DNA: TGTGCCAGCAGCTTAGATGCAGGGGGGAACACTGAAGCTTTCTTT.

Concerning this clone itself: A read error may account for a junction end that differs from germline. The V and J genes are TRBV2 and TRBJ1-1; tentatively, D is TRBD1 (5 bases). The length of the CDR3 is 17 residues. Germline V CDR1 and CDR2: SNHLY, FYNNEI. CDR3 loop: CASSHRNKGQLNAEAFF. The CDR3 nucleotides read TGTGCCAGCAGTCATAGGAATAAGGGGCAACTGAACGCTGAAGCTTTCTTT.

The J gene is TRBJ2-7, the V gene TRBV5-1; tentative D call: TRBD2 (5 bases). The germline V and J ends were trimmed by 0 bases and 5 bases, with 12 bases remaining between them. The CDR3 is 14 amino acids. Germline CDR1 reads SGHRS; CDR2 reads YFSETQ. In DNA form, the CDR3 reads TGCGCCAGCAGCTTGGGAGGGCCGGGGAACGAGCAGTACTTC. This sequence encodes CASSLGGPGNEQYF. The full variable domain, completed using reference TRBV5-1 and TRBJ2-7, is KAGVTQTPRYLIKTRGQQVTLSCSPISGHRSVSWYQQTPGQGLQFLFEYFSETQRNKGNFPGRFSGRQFSNSRSEMNVSTLELGDSALYLCASSLGGPGNEQYFGPGTRLTVT.

The genes are TRBV12-3 or TRBV12-4 and TRBJ1-1; TRBD1 might be the D (5 bases). With 7 bases removed from V and 7 bases from J, the gap between germline ends came to 10 bases. This CDR3 contains 11 residues. CDR3 in DNA: TGTGCCAGCACCAGGGAGGGTGAAGCTTTCTTT. Residues: CASTREGEAFF.

The chain uses TRBV2 and TRBJ1-5; perhaps TRBD1 as D (5 bases). Trimming cost V 1 base and J 4 bases, with 23 bases left between them. Looked up from germline, CDR1 is SNHLY and CDR2 is FYNNEI. The CDR3 length is 19 residues. DNA for the CDR3: TGTGCCAGCAGTGAAGGGCAACTCGGGGCCCACGGGGGAAATCAGCCCCAGCATTTT. Translated: CASSEGQLGAHGGNQPQHF.

The chain has TRBV5-1 and TRBJ2-3; 10 bases fit TRBD2. Losses at the gene ends were 4 bases for V and 5 bases for J; bases not matched to a gene: 10. This CDR3 comprises 16 residues. Per germline, CDR1 SGHRS and CDR2 YFSETQ. The CDR3 loop reads CASSPGVAGGLDTQYF. CDR3 nucleotides: TGCGCCAGCAGCCCCGGGGTAGCGGGGGGCCTAGATACGCAGTATTTT.

The chain has TRBV7-8 and TRBJ1-2, with no clear D. Trimming left V 0 bases short and J 1 base short, with 9 bases between. CDR1 SGHVS and CDR2 FQNEAQ come from the germline V gene. The CDR3 length is 15 residues. The CDR3 sequence is CASSLASGFNYGYTF. CDR3 sequence (DNA): TGTGCCAGCAGCTTAGCGTCGGGGTTTAACTATGGCTACACCTTC.

The chain recombines TRBV5-5 with TRBJ2-3, with TRBD1 matching 9 bases. From germline, CDR1 is SGHKS and CDR2 YYEKEE (reference sequence). Unmatched junction bases numbered 4, after V lost 1 base and J lost 4 bases. The CDR3 is 15 amino acids. The CDR3 protein is CASSLRDRVADTQYF. DNA for the CDR3: TGTGCCAGCAGCTTGCGGGACAGGGTAGCAGATACGCAGTATTTT.

This chain connects TRBV9 to TRBJ1-6; 7 bases align to TRBD1. V lost 7 bases and J lost 10; bases outside the gene matches: 20. The CDR3 length is 17 residues. The germline V gene has CDR1 SGDLS and CDR2 YYNGEE. The CDR3 region has the DNA TGTGCCAGCGCTTCTTCGGGGACAGTCGGGGTCGGCTCACCCCTCCACTTT. It yields the protein CASASSGTVGVGSPLHF.

The chain links TRBV7-3 to TRBJ2-3, with D possibly TRBD2 on 6 matching bases. CDR1 and CDR2 (germline): SGHTA, FQGTGA. Trimming took off 0 bases at V and 5 bases at J, with 15 bases between the two ends. The CDR3 covers 16 residues. In DNA form, the CDR3 reads TGTGCCAGCAGCTTAACCCGGGGTAGGCGGGGAGATACGCAGTATTTT. Its translation: CASSLTRGRRGDTQYF.

The CDR3 loop is CASSPGGPEQYF. The CDR3 region has the DNA TGTGCCAGCAGCCCCGGAGGCCCAGAGCAGTACTTC. V and J are TRBV14 and TRBJ2-7, with D tentatively TRBD2 (5 bases). CDR1 and CDR2 from the germline V gene are SGHDN and FVKESK. Trimming left V 4 bases short and J 7 bases short, with 11 bases between. The CDR3 consists of 12 residues.

The rearrangement links TRBV7-2 to TRBJ1-4; TRBD1 matches 10 bases. J was trimmed by 8 bases and V by 3 bases; bases with no gene match: 3. The CDR3 extends over 14 amino acids. Germline values: CDR1 SGHTA, CDR2 FQGNSA. The CDR3 is CASSFDRGREKLFF. CDR3 sequence (DNA): TGTGCCAGCAGCTTTGACAGGGGGCGCGAAAAACTGTTTTTT.

The rearrangement links TRBV27 to TRBJ1-2; perhaps TRBD1 as D (6 bases). V was shortened by 5 bases and J by 7 bases, with 14 bases between the two germline ends. The CDR3 spans 13 residues. Germline lookup yields CDR1 MNHEY and CDR2 SMNVEV (reference sequence). The CDR3 spells CASSPQGRSGYTF. DNA of the CDR3: TGTGCCAGCAGTCCTCAGGGGCGGAGTGGCTACACCTTC.

This clone appeared once. V usage is TRBV28 and J usage is TRBJ1-3; D uncertain. The V gene's germline CDR1 is MDHEN and CDR2 SYDVKM. The germline V and J ends were trimmed by 6 bases and 0 bases, with 12 bases remaining between them. The length of the CDR3 is 15 residues. CDR3 sequence: CASSPGISSGNTIYF. CDR3 in DNA: TGTGCCAGCAGCCCAGGAATCTCCTCTGGAAACACCATATATTTT.

The chain uses TRBV7-9 and TRBJ2-7, with 7 bases fitting TRBD1. CDR1 SEHNR and CDR2 FQNEAQ come from the germline V gene (reference sequence). Trimming cost V 0 bases and J 4 bases; bases outside gene matches: 9. This CDR3 has 16 amino acids. Here the CDR3 DNA reads TGTGCCAGCAGCTTAGCGGGGGACAGAGCTAAATACGAGCAGTACTTC. Encoded protein: CASSLAGDRAKYEQYF.

J is TRBJ2-3 and V is TRBV27, with 9 nucleotides matching TRBD2. CDR1 is MNHEY, CDR2 SMNVEV, per germline (reference sequence). This CDR3 is 16 amino acids long. Trimming removed 4 bases from V and 2 bases from J; junction bases left unmatched: 7. The CDR3: CASSSPLAGATDTQYF. The CDR3 nucleotides read TGTGCCAGCAGTTCCCCCTTAGCGGGGGCCACAGATACGCAGTATTTT.

This chain links TRBV18 with TRBJ1-2; 9 bases align to TRBD1. Germline V gene sequence: CDR1 KGHSH, CDR2 LQKENI. CDR3 size: 14 residues. V lost 5 bases to trimming and J lost 2 bases; unmatched junction nucleotides: 3. CDR3 bases: TGTGCCAGCTCATTCGGGACAGGGAACTATGGCTACACCTTC. This translates into CASSFGTGNYGYTF. The whole variable domain, remainder taken from reference TRBV18 and TRBJ1-2, is NAGVMQNPRHLVRRRGQEARLRCSPMKGHSHVYWYRQLPEEGLKFMVYLQKENIIDESGMPKERFSAEFPKEGPSILRIQQVVRGDSAAYFCASSFGTGNYGYTFGSGTRLTVV.

This clone was recorded once. The gene calls are TRBV28 and TRBJ1-3; D may be TRBD1 (5 bases). CDR3 size: 15 residues. Germline V gene lookup returns CDR1 MDHEN and CDR2 SYDVKM. V was clipped by 6 bases and J by 0 bases, with 12 bases between them. Here the CDR3 reads CASSTSGGSGNTIYF. CDR3 sequence (DNA): TGTGCCAGCAGCACTAGCGGGGGCTCTGGAAACACCATATATTTT.

The chain combines TRBV24-1 with TRBJ2-3, with a weak D call TRBD2 (6 bases). The germline V and J ends were trimmed by 1 base and 6 bases, with 10 bases remaining between them. CDR3 length: 14 amino acids. CDR1 KGHDR and CDR2 SFDVKD come from the germline V gene. This chain's CDR3 is CATSDFGGSDTQYF. The CDR3, as DNA: TGTGCCACCAGTGATTTCGGGGGATCTGATACGCAGTATTTT.